The present entry profiles one T cell receptor beta chain with its context. This clonotype was picked up many times. It lacks a known antigen. Base qualities are not recorded, but no much larger clone differs from it by a single base. The receptor library was made with 5' RACE. The data were produced on an Illumina HiSeq 2000. Template switching introduced a universal primer binding site; the final cDNA contained a unique molecular identifier, enabling accurate counting of TCR cDNA molecules. Specific primers in the conserved constant-segment region were used to synthesize first-strand cDNA for TCR alpha and beta chains. To control for contamination, every cDNA library was double barcoded, receiving both a SMART-Mk sample barcode and Illumina barcodes. Two successive PCR steps introduced TruSeq adapter sequences along with Illumina sample barcodes. TCR alpha and beta cDNA libraries were sequenced on the Illumina HiSeq platform with custom primers. The authors processed their data as follows. Unique molecular identifiers were extracted from raw reads with MiGEC, and CDR3 positions were determined with MiXCR. For each individual, recombination models were inferred using an EM algorithm with the repgenHMM and IGoR tools. Shared clonotype analysis was performed with the tcR package in R, normalizing sharing by the product of cloneset sizes. Out-of-frame nonproductive sequences were analyzed to study raw recombination free of thymic and clonal selection effects. TCRdb took the public reads, trimmed them with fastp at Q25, ran MiXCR for clone calling and kept in-frame beta chains. Here each entry gathers all rows of one CDR3 protein and keeps the most common genes and DNA. TCRdb's processing, not the authors', yielded these V and J calls. The sample table lists 250,000 to 300,000 distinct CDR3 sequences, about 8% of them with a count of one. Approximately 3% of the sample is in the top ten clones.

Every donor in the study was a healthy Caucasian. Three pairs of female monozygotic twins, all aged about 18 to 29 years, were included in the twin cohort. CD4+ and CD8+ T cell populations were isolated with positive isolation kits from Invitrogen. As encoded in the germline V gene, CDR1 is LGHNA while CDR2 is YSLEER. The CDR3 runs 17 amino acids, cysteine and phenylalanine included. Only the CDR3 DNA is retained, 51 bases long and in frame from the first base. Trimming costs V 3 bases and J 0 bases, and their ends lie 12 bases apart. The data are from a study of identical twins (TCRdb year 2016). Background on the whole study: To test whether fetal clonotypes persist, this study deep-sequenced TCR alpha and beta repertoires from monozygotic twins, from unrelated adults of various ages, and from cord blood. To rule out contamination, the twin experiments were replicated at different times with different library preparation protocols.

Findings and caveats that apply to the study as a whole: Recombination models systematically underestimated out-of-frame TCR alpha sharing in monozygotic twins but agreed with sharing between unrelated individuals. Invariant T cells such as MAIT and iNKT could partly confound zero-insertion analyses, though diverse VJ usage argued against this for most clonotypes. Compared with coincidental sharing between unrelated individuals, an excess of low generation-probability sequences was observed among out-of-frame TCR alpha sequences shared between twins. Abundant cord blood beta clonotypes had fewer insertions, young adult naive repertoires showed a similar but weaker trend, and memory repertoires showed no such trend. Because the same donors could not be followed over many years, the conclusions relied on cross-sectional statistical analysis. The excess sharing between twins in beta out-of-frame sequences was weaker because fewer shared sequences reduced the signal-to-noise ratio.

These data were likewise used in another study, on yellow fever vaccine responses in identical twins. As the second publication notes: The authors reported that the T cell response to vaccination in identical twins appeared partly convergent and partly personalized. The study precisely tracked vaccine-responding T cell clones in identical twins.

The sequence is built from TRBV4-3 and TRBJ2-6, and possibly TRBD2, on 6 matching bases. This clonotype was sampled from a woman under 30 in good health. Sequenced sample: CD8+ T cells sorted from blood. This receptor carries the CDR3 CASSQEGISSGANVLTF. The DNA reads TGCGCCAGCAGCCAGGAGGGAATAAGCTCTGGGGCCAACGTCCTGACTTTC.